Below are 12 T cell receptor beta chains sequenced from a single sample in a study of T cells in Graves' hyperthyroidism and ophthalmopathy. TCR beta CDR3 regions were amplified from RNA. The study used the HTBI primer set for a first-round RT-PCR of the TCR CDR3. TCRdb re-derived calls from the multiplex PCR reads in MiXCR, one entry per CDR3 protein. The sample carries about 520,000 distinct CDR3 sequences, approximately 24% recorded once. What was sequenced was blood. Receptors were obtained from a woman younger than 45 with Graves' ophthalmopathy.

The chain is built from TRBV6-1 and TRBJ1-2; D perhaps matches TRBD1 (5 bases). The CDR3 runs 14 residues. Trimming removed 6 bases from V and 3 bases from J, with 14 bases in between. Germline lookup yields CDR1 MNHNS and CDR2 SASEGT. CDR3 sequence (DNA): TGTGCCAGCAGAGGGGTCAGAGGAGACTATGGCTACACCTTC. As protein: CASRGVRGDYGYTF.

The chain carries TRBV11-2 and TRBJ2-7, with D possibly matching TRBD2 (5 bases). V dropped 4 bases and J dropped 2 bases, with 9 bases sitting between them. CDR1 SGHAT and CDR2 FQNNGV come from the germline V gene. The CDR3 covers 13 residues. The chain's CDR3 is CASSWRRTYEQYF. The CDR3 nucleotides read TGTGCCAGCAGCTGGCGGAGGACCTACGAGCAGTACTTC.

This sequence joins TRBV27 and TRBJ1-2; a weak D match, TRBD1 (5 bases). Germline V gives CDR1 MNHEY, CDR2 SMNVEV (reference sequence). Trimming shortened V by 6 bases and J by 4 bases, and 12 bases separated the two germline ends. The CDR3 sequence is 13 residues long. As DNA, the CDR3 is TGTGCCAGCAGCCCTCGACAGAGCTATGGCTACACCTTC. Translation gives CASSPRQSYGYTF.

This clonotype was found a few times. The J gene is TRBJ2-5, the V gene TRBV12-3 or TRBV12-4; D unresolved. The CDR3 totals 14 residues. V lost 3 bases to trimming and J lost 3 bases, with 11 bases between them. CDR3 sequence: CASSFARLEETQYF. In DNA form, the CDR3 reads TGTGCCAGCAGTTTTGCTAGGTTAGAAGAGACCCAGTACTTC.

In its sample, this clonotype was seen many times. CDR3 nucleotide sequence: TGTGCCAGCAGTCTTGCACAGGGAGGGGTAGGGGAGCTGTTTTTT. As protein: CASSLAQGGVGELFF. The gene calls are TRBV28 and TRBJ2-2; D might be TRBD2 (7 bases). Trimming pared 5 bases from V and 8 bases from J, leaving 18 bases between. This CDR3 spans 15 amino acids. Germline V gives CDR1 MDHEN, CDR2 SYDVKM.

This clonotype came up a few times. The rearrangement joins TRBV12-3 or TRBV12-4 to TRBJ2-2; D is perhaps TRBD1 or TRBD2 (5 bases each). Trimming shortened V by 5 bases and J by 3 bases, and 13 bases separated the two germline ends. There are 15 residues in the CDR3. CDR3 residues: CASSTGTVYTGELFF. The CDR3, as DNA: TGTGCCAGCAGTACCGGGACGGTGTACACCGGGGAGCTGTTTTTT.

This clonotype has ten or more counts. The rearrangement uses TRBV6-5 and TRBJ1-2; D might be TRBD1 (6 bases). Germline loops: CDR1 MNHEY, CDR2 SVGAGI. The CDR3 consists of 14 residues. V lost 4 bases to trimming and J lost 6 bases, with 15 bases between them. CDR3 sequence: CASSSVTGGHGYTF. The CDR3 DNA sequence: TGTGCCAGCAGTTCCGTAACGGGGGGGCATGGCTACACCTTC.

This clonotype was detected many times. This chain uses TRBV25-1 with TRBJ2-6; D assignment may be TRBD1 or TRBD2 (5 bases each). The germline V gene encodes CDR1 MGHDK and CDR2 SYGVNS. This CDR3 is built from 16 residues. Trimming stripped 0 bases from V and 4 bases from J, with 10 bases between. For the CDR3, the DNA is TGTGCCAGCAGTGAATACAGGGACGGAGGGGCCAACGTCCTGACTTTC. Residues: CASSEYRDGGANVLTF.

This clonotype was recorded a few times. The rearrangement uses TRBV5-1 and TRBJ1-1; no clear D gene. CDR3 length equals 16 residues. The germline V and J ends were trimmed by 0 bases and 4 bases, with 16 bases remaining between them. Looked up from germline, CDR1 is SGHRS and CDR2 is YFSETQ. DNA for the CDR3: TGCGCCAGCAGCTTGGCCTGGCCCGTGGGCGGCACTGAAGCTTTCTTT. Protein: CASSLAWPVGGTEAFF.

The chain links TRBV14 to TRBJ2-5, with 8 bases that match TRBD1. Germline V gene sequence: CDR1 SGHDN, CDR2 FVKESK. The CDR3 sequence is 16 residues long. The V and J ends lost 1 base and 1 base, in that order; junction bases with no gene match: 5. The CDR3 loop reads CASSQVNRGSQETQYF. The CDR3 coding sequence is TGTGCCAGCAGCCAAGTCAACAGGGGGAGCCAAGAGACCCAGTACTTC.

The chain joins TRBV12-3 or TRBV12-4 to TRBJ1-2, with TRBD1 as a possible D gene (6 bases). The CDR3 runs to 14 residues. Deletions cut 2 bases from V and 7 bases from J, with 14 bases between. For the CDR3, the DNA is TGTGCCAGCAGTTTACGGTCAGGGGCGGTTGGCTACACCTTC. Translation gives CASSLRSGAVGYTF.

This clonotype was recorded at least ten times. CDR3 DNA sequence: TGCGCCAGCAGTCCCAGGGGTCCCGAAGGCGAAGCTTTCTTT. It specifies CASSPRGPEGEAFF. The chain couples TRBV4-1 to TRBJ1-1; tentative D call: TRBD1 (6 bases). The CDR3 runs to 14 residues. Trimming pared 6 bases from V and 8 bases from J, leaving 19 bases between. Germline V gene data show CDR1 as MGHRA and CDR2 as YSYEKL.